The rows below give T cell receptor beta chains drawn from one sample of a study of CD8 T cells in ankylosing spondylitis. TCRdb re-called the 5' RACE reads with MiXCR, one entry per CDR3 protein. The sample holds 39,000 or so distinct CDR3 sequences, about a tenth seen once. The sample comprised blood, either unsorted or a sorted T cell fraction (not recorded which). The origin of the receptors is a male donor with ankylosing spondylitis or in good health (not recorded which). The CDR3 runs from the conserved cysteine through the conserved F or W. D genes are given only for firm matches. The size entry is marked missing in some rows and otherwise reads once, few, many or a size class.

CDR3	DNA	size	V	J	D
CSALLSGEETQYF	TGCAGCGCCCTGTTGTCAGGGGAGGAGACCCAGTACTTC	many	TRBV29-1	TRBJ2-5	.
CASSQAQPGRAGSTDTQYF	TGTGCCAGCAGCCAAGCCCAACCGGGGAGAGCGGGATCCACAGATACGCAGTATTTT	many	TRBV14	TRBJ2-3	TRBD2
CASSRLAGTYEQYF	TGTGCCAGCAGTAGACTAGCGGGAACATACGAGCAGTACTTC	many	TRBV6-1	TRBJ2-7	TRBD2
CASSTRGAGVEDTQYF	TGTGCCAGCAGTACCCGGGGAGCGGGAGTTGAAGATACGCAGTATTTT	many	TRBV28	TRBJ2-3	TRBD2
CASSLATANSPLHF	TGCGCCAGCAGCTTGGCCACAGCGAATTCACCCCTCCACTTT	many	TRBV5-1	TRBJ1-6	.
CATRKGYGRNNEQFF	TGTGCCACCAGAAAGGGCTATGGTCGGAACAATGAGCAGTTCTTC	many	TRBV24-1	TRBJ2-1	.
CSGVAGNTGELFF	TGCAGCGGGGTAGCGGGAAACACCGGGGAGCTGTTTTTT	many	TRBV29-1	TRBJ2-2	TRBD2
CASSTPVRNTEAFF	TGTGCCAGCAGTACCCCCGTGCGGAACACTGAAGCTTTCTTT	many	TRBV6-1	TRBJ1-1	.
CASSEIPSGAYEQYF	TGTGCCAGCAGTGAAATTCCTAGCGGAGCTTACGAGCAGTACTTC	.	TRBV6-1	TRBJ2-7	TRBD2
CASSPGTPREYF	TGTGCCAGCAGCCCTGGGACTCCGAGGGAGTATTTT	.	TRBV7-2	TRBJ2-3	.
CAIGRIGEKLFF	TGTGCCATCGGACGCATCGGTGAAAAACTGTTTTTT	many	TRBV10-3	TRBJ1-4	.
CSAPFLEQGSNQPQHF	TGCAGTGCCCCCTTCCTGGAACAGGGGAGCAATCAGCCCCAGCATTTT	many	TRBV20-1	TRBJ1-5	TRBD1
CSARSGQPETQYF	TGCAGTGCTAGATCGGGCCAACCGGAGACCCAGTACTTC	many	TRBV20-1	TRBJ2-5	.
CAIWDLDSSYEQYF	TGTGCCATCTGGGATCTGGACAGCTCCTACGAGCAGTACTTC	many	TRBV10-3	TRBJ2-7	.
CASSPGGRGYEQYF	TGCGCCAGCAGCCCAGGGGGCAGGGGCTACGAGCAGTACTTC	.	TRBV4-1	TRBJ2-7	TRBD1
CSVAGTVSYNEQFF	TGCAGCGTGGCCGGGACAGTCTCCTACAATGAGCAGTTCTTC	many	TRBV29-1	TRBJ2-1	TRBD1
CSGDWTTDTQYF	TGCAGCGGCGATTGGACCACAGATACGCAGTATTTT	many	TRBV29-1	TRBJ2-3	.
CASSVLAGGTSSGANVLTF	TGTGCCAGCAGCGTCTTAGCGGGAGGTACTAGCTCTGGGGCCAACGTCCTGACTTTC	.	TRBV9	TRBJ2-6	TRBD2
CASSLGGRTYEQYF	TGCGCCAGCAGCTTGGGAGGTAGGACCTACGAGCAGTACTTC	many	TRBV5-1	TRBJ2-7	.
CARGPGQPYEQYF	TGTGCCAGGGGCCCCGGACAGCCCTACGAGCAGTACTTC	.	TRBV4-2	TRBJ2-7	.
CSGITIEQFF	TGCAGCGGTATAACGATTGAGCAGTTCTTC	.	TRBV29-1	TRBJ2-1	.
CASSPQANTYEQYF	TGTGCCAGCTCACCCCAAGCGAATACCTACGAGCAGTACTTC	many	TRBV18	TRBJ2-7	.
CASSQEPLAAGANVLTF	TGTGCCAGCAGCCAAGAGCCCCTAGCGGCTGGGGCCAACGTCCTGACTTTC	many	TRBV3-1	TRBJ2-6	TRBD2
CASSNPGLAGVRSDTQYF	TGCGCCAGCAGCAACCCGGGACTAGCGGGAGTGAGATCAGATACGCAGTATTTT	.	TRBV5-1	TRBJ2-3	TRBD2
CSASRTSGGNEQFF	TGCAGTGCTAGCCGGACTAGCGGCGGCAATGAGCAGTTCTTC	many	TRBV20-1	TRBJ2-1	TRBD2
CASTYRTQATNEKLFF	TGTGCCAGCACCTACAGAACCCAGGCAACTAATGAAAAACTGTTTTTT	many	TRBV12-3/TRBV12-4	TRBJ1-4	.
CASSTDNLSTDTQYF	TGTGCCAGCAGCACGGACAACCTTAGCACAGATACGCAGTATTTT	many	TRBV5-5	TRBJ2-3	.
CASSGARDTDTQYF	TGTGCCAGCAGCGGCGCCCGGGACACAGATACGCAGTATTTT	once	TRBV6-1	TRBJ2-3	.
CASSFGSYSYNEQFF	TGCGCCAGCAGCTTCGGGAGTTACAGTTACAATGAGCAGTTCTTC	many	TRBV5-1	TRBJ2-1	.
CASSSTRIGNEQFF	TGTGCCAGCAGTTCGACTAGAATAGGCAATGAGCAGTTCTTC	many	TRBV11-2	TRBJ2-1	.
CSVEGGRNTDTQYF	TGCAGCGTGGAAGGTGGCAGAAACACAGATACGCAGTATTTT	many	TRBV29-1	TRBJ2-3	.
CASSFDRPDSFQAYGYTF	TGTGCCAGCAGCTTCGATCGCCCGGACAGTTTTCAAGCCTATGGCTACACCTTC	many	TRBV5-6	TRBJ1-2	.
CASSWWTGNSPLHF	TGTGCCAGCAGCTGGTGGACAGGGAATTCACCCCTCCACTTT	many	TRBV5-6	TRBJ1-6	TRBD1
CASSLGGLAGGLEGTQYF	TGTGCCAGCAGCTTGGGGGGACTAGCGGGAGGGCTGGAGGGTACGCAGTATTTT	many	TRBV5-4	TRBJ2-3	TRBD2
CAWSVLSPGGAGELFF	TGTGCCTGGAGTGTACTGAGCCCGGGCGGGGCCGGGGAGCTGTTTTTT	.	TRBV30	TRBJ2-2	.
CASSFAGNGYTF	TGTGCCAGCAGTTTCGCGGGAAATGGCTACACCTTC	medium-sized	TRBV12-3/TRBV12-4	TRBJ1-2	.
CASSLEGAKGAFF	TGTGCCAGCAGCTTGGAAGGTGCGAAAGGAGCTTTCTTT	many	TRBV5-6	TRBJ1-1	.
CSASVLAGGLSYEQYF	TGCAGTGCTAGTGTACTAGCGGGAGGCCTCTCCTACGAGCAGTACTTC	many	TRBV20-1	TRBJ2-7	TRBD2
CLGAEASYTQYF	TGCTTAGGAGCGGAGGCGTCTTATACGCAGTATTTT	many	TRBV20-1	TRBJ2-3	.
CASSQDRFEDSEAFF	TGTGCCAGCAGCCAAGACCGCTTTGAGGACAGCGAAGCTTTCTTT	many	TRBV3-1	TRBJ1-1	.
CASRGLAGVGETQYF	TGTGCCAGCAGGGGACTAGCGGGAGTAGGAGAGACCCAGTACTTC	many	TRBV7-2	TRBJ2-5	TRBD2
CASSLRAGGYNEQFF	TGTGCCAGCAGTTTACGAGCGGGAGGTTACAATGAGCAGTTCTTC	many	TRBV27	TRBJ2-1	TRBD2
CASSQLVAGGPWETQYF	TGCGCCAGCAGCCAGCTAGTAGCGGGAGGGCCGTGGGAGACCCAGTACTTC	many	TRBV4-1	TRBJ2-5	TRBD2
CASSLGSAEPQHF	TGTGCCAGCAGTTTAGGGTCGGCGGAGCCCCAGCATTTT	many	TRBV12-3/TRBV12-4	TRBJ1-5	.
CASKPTEKGVQPQHF	TGTGCCAGCAAACCTACAGAAAAGGGGGTTCAGCCCCAGCATTTT	many	TRBV6-2/TRBV6-3	TRBJ1-5	.
CASSYVGFREQYF	TGTGCCAGCAGTTACGTGGGGTTTCGCGAGCAGTACTTC	many	TRBV6-2/TRBV6-3	TRBJ2-7	.
CASSLQLSDTQYF	TGTGCCAGCAGCTTACAACTTTCAGATACGCAGTATTTT	many	TRBV7-8	TRBJ2-3	.
CASSAARSNIQYF	TGTGCCAGCAGTGCGGCCCGATCAAACATTCAGTACTTC	few	TRBV2	TRBJ2-4	.
CASSYPGGTGELFF	TGTGCCAGCAGTTACCCAGGTGGAACCGGGGAGCTGTTTTTT	many	TRBV14	TRBJ2-2	.
CASSRGLAGVYEQYF	TGTGCCAGCAGCCGTGGACTAGCGGGAGTCTACGAGCAGTACTTC	.	TRBV7-6	TRBJ2-7	TRBD2
CASRRPQGNEQFF	TGTGCCAGCAGGCGGCCTCAGGGCAATGAGCAGTTCTTC	.	TRBV6-2/TRBV6-3	TRBJ2-1	.
CSATGEGRRDEQYF	TGCAGTGCCACGGGGGAGGGACGTAGGGACGAGCAGTACTTC	many	TRBV20-1	TRBJ2-7	TRBD2
CSATTGSQPQHF	TGCAGTGCCACGACAGGGAGTCAGCCCCAGCATTTT	few	TRBV20-1	TRBJ1-5	TRBD1
CASSPRRTASTDTQYF	TGTGCCAGCAGCCCTCGGAGGACAGCGAGCACAGATACGCAGTATTTT	.	TRBV7-3	TRBJ2-3	.
CASSRSPQESTDTQYF	TGTGCCAGCAGCCGGTCCCCGCAGGAGAGCACAGATACGCAGTATTTT	many	TRBV3-1	TRBJ2-3	.